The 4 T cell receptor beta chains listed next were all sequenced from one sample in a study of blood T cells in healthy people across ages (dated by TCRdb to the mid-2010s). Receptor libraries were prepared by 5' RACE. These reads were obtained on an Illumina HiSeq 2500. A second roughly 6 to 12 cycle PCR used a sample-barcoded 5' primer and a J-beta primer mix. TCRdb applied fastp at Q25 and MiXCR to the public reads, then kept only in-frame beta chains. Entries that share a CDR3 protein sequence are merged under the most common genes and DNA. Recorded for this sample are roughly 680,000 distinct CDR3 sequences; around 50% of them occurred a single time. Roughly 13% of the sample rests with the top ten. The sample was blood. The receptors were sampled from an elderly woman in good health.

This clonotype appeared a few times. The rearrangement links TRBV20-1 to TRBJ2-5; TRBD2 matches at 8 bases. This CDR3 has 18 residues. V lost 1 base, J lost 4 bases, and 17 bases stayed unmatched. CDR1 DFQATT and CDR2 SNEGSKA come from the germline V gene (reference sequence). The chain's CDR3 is CSARVLGATSAGRETQYF. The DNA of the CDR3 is TGCAGTGCTAGAGTGCTTGGCGCGACTAGCGCGGGGAGAGAGACCCAGTACTTC.

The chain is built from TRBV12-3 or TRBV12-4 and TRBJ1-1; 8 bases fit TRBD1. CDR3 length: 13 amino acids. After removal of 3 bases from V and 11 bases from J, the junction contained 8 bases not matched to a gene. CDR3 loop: CASSFRLQGGAFF. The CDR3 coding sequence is TGTGCCAGCAGTTTCCGCCTACAGGGGGGGGCTTTCTTT.

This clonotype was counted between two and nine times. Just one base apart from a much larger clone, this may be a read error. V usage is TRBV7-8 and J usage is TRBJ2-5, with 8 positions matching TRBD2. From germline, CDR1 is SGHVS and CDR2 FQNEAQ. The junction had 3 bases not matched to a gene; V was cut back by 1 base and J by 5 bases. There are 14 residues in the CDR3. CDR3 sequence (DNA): TGTGCCAGCAGCTTAGGGACTAGCAGCGAGACCCAGTACTTC. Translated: CASSLGTSSETQYF.

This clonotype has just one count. The CDR3 region has the DNA TGTGCCAGCAGTTTTCCATTACAGGGAGTCTACAATGAGCAGTTCTTC. Amino acids: CASSFPLQGVYNEQFF. The rearrangement joins TRBV28 to TRBJ2-1, with a weak D call TRBD1 (6 bases). Deletions cut 3 bases from V and 3 bases from J, with 15 bases between. The CDR3 totals 16 residues. The germline gives CDR1 MDHEN, CDR2 SYDVKM.